The clone carrying this TCR beta chain was seen a handful of times. These data are taken from a study of blood T cell repertoires in COVID-19. Overall study context: COVID-19 samples collected from the United States, Italy and Spain covered acute and convalescent phases. Nucleic acid was either cDNA or gDNA, and it came from T cells, B-cell-depleted T cells, or PBMCs.

Germline V gene lookup returns CDR1 MNHEY and CDR2 SVGEGT. Trimming took 6 bases from V and 6 from J, leaving 8 bases between them. The CDR3 covers 12 residues. How the authors handled the data: Amplified reference gene primers provided the basis for estimating nucleated cell counts. Clones were sequenced by immunoSEQ multiplex PCR, and TCRdb holds only the in-frame ones, with some missing. The DNA gave D and trimming, while V, J and clone size come from that table. The sample holds 200,000 to 300,000 clones, about four fifths seen once. The sequenced sample consisted of peripheral blood. The clonotype originates from a woman between 18 and 29 years old with acute or convalescent COVID-19. V gene TRBV6-2 or TRBV6-3 combines with J gene TRBJ2-2; D gene uncertain. CDR3 region: CASSPIPGELFF. The CDR3, as DNA: TGTGCCAGCAGCCCCATTCCCGGGGAGCTGTTTTTT.